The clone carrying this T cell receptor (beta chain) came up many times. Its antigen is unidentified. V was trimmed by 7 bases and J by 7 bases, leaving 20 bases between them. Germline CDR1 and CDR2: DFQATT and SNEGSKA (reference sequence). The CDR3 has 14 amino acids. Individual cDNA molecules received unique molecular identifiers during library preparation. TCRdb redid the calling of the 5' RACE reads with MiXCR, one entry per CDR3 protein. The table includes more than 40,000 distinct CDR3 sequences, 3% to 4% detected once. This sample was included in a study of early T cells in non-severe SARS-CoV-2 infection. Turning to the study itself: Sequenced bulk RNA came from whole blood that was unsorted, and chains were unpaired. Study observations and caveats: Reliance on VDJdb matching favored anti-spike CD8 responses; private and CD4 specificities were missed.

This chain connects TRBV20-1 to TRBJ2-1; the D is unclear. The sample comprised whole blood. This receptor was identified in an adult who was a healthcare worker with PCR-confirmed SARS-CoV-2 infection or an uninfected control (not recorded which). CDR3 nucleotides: TGCAGTGTAGAGTCCCCCGTCGAACAAAATGAGCAGTTCTTC. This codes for CSVESPVEQNEQFF.